The 13 T cell receptor beta chains presented below share a single source sample, sequenced in a study of cytomegalovirus exposure and HLA in healthy donors. PCR primers comprised 60 Vbeta and 13 Jbeta primers. Libraries were prepared by immunoSEQ multiplex PCR; TCRdb keeps only in-frame clonotypes and omits some of them. Among about 130,000 clones listed, 64% were seen once. Sequenced sample: PBMCs. These receptors all stem from a woman in her 40s in good health and CMV-seronegative.

This clone was observed a few times. The chain links TRBV9 to TRBJ2-5; D possibly corresponds to TRBD2 (6 bases). The CDR3 loop spans 13 amino acids. V lost 4 bases and J lost 7, with 14 bases in between. The germline CDR1 and CDR2 sequences are SGDLS and YYNGEE. DNA of the CDR3: TGTGCCAGCAGCCCTCCGGGGGTTGGGACCCAGTACTTC. It codes for CASSPPGVGTQYF.

This clone was counted a few times. This chain uses TRBV29-1 with TRBJ2-1, with D tentatively TRBD2 (6 bases). The ends were cut back, 3 bases at V and 0 bases at J, with 18 bases in the middle. Per germline, CDR1 SQVTM and CDR2 ANQGSEA. CDR3 size: 17 residues. The CDR3 DNA follows: TGCAGCGTTGAGGTTAAACTAGCCCGGAGCTCCTACAATGAGCAGTTCTTC. Translated, it gives CSVEVKLARSSYNEQFF.

The chain employs TRBV25-1 and TRBJ1-4; D is unclear. The CDR3 spans 15 residues. Looked up from germline, CDR1 is MGHDK and CDR2 is SYGVNS. Trimming cost V 4 bases and J 0 bases, with 9 bases left between them. CDR3 sequence (DNA): TGTGCCAGCAGTGCCGCCGGGGCAACTAATGAAAAACTGTTTTTT. This codes for CASSAAGATNEKLFF.

To note about this clone: In the same sample, other DNA sequences code for this CDR3. The chain uses TRBV5-1 and TRBJ2-7; D might be TRBD2 (6 bases). Trimming stripped 0 bases from V and 0 bases from J, with 10 bases between. The CDR3 totals 15 residues. CDR1 and CDR2 from the germline V gene are SGHRS and YFSETQ. CDR3 residues: CASSLEAGSSYEQYF. Written as DNA, the CDR3 is TGCGCCAGCAGCTTGGAGGCGGGGTCCTCCTACGAGCAGTACTTC.

This chain uses TRBV19 with TRBJ2-2; 7 nucleotides align to TRBD2. The trim removed 7 bases at V and 3 bases at J, leaving 11 bases unmatched. CDR3 size: 16 residues. Germline V gives CDR1 LNHDA, CDR2 SQIVND (reference sequence). Here the CDR3 DNA reads TGTGCCAGTACCGACCCCGGGGGGAGGTACACCGGGGAGCTGTTTTTT. It is translated as CASTDPGGRYTGELFF.

This chain connects TRBV7-9 to TRBJ1-1, with D maybe TRBD1 (5 bases). The CDR3 sequence is 14 residues long. Germline V CDR1 and CDR2: SEHNR, FQNEAQ (reference sequence). Trimming took 3 bases from V and 4 from J, leaving 12 bases between them. This CDR3 reads CASSFFDRGTEAFF. The DNA for the CDR3 is TGTGCCAGCAGCTTTTTCGACAGAGGCACTGAAGCTTTCTTT.

This chain uses TRBV5-4 with TRBJ1-4; the D gene is possibly TRBD1 (6 bases). The V gene's germline CDR1 is SGHNT and CDR2 YYREEE (reference sequence). The V end lost 7 bases, the J end lost 2 bases, and 21 bases lay between the germline ends. The CDR3 is 17 amino acids. DNA of the CDR3: TGTGCCAGCCGGGAGGGTACAGGGCCCACCACTAATGAAAAACTGTTTTTT. This translates into CASREGTGPTTNEKLFF.

V and J are TRBV10-3 and TRBJ1-6; TRBD1 is a possible D gene (6 bases). V lost 10 bases, J lost 1 base, and 17 bases lay in between. The CDR3 is 16 residues long. Germline CDR1 is ENHRY and CDR2 is SYGVKD. CDR3 amino acids: CATKRGGESYNSPLHF. The DNA of the CDR3 is TGTGCCACCAAACGCGGGGGCGAGTCCTATAATTCACCCCTCCACTTT.

The chain combines TRBV4-1 with TRBJ2-7; 9 bases match TRBD2. Per germline, CDR1 MGHRA and CDR2 YSYEKL. J was trimmed by 6 bases and V by 4 bases; bases with no gene match: 4. This CDR3 contains 13 residues. This chain's CDR3 is CASSLTSGGEQYF. The CDR3 DNA is TGCGCCAGCAGCCTGACTAGCGGCGGCGAGCAGTACTTC.

This clone was counted a few times. The chain recombines TRBV5-4 with TRBJ1-1; TRBD1 matches at 7 bases. Per germline, CDR1 SGHNT and CDR2 YYREEE (reference sequence). The CDR3 spans 14 residues. V shed 3 bases and J 4 bases; nucleotides not matched to a gene: 6. CDR3 DNA: TGTGCCAGCAGCTCCACAGGGGTCCTCACTGAAGCTTTCTTT. Translation: CASSSTGVLTEAFF. The full variable domain, in which reference TRBV5-4 and TRBJ1-1 provide the parts outside the CDR3, is ETGVTQSPTHLIKTRGQQVTLRCSSQSGHNTVSWYQQALGQGPQFIFQYYREEENGRGNFPPRFSGLQFPNYSSELNVNALELDDSALYLCASSSTGVLTEAFFGQGTRLTVV.

The rearrangement joins TRBV6-1 to TRBJ1-3; 8 bases are shared with TRBD1. The CDR3 has 15 amino acids. CDR1 is MNHNS and CDR2 is SASEGT in the germline V gene. V lost 4 bases to trimming and J lost 2 bases; unmatched junction nucleotides: 4. CDR3 region: CASSGQTGAGNTIYF. The CDR3 nucleotides are TGTGCCAGCAGTGGACAGACAGGGGCTGGAAACACCATATATTTT.

The sample holds one count of this clone. The genes are TRBV5-6 and TRBJ1-2, with D possibly TRBD1 on 6 matching bases. The CDR3 covers 13 residues. The germline gives CDR1 SGHDT, CDR2 YYEEEE. V lost 7 bases, J lost 8 bases, and 18 bases lay in between. CDR3 bases: TGTGCCAGCGTCAAGGGGGATAACCGGGGCTACACCTTC. It codes for CASVKGDNRGYTF.

The chain carries TRBV27 and TRBJ1-2; TRBD1 matches at 8 bases. The CDR3 is 13 amino acids. Looked up from germline, CDR1 is MNHEY and CDR2 is SMNVEV (reference sequence). J gave up 3 bases and V 4 bases, and 1 base lay outside the gene matches. The CDR3 region is CASSSDRDYGYTF. In nucleotides, the CDR3 is TGTGCCAGCAGTTCGGACAGGGACTATGGCTACACCTTC.